Below are 25 T cell receptor beta chains sequenced from a single sample in a study of blood T cells in healthy people across ages. Combining a sample-barcoded 5' primer with a J-beta primer mix, a second PCR ran for about 6 to 11 cycles. From the 5' RACE reads, TCRdb called clonotypes with MiXCR, one entry per CDR3 protein. The sample has about 1 million distinct CDR3 sequences; under 30% are singletons. The same data also went into a second study, on T cells of mothers and their children.

Sequencing was done on a sample of blood. Receptors were obtained from a girl between 2 and 10 years old in good health.

The table lists this clonotype with a few counts. The chain employs TRBV27 and TRBJ2-1; 9 nucleotides agree with TRBD1. V shed 4 bases and J 0 bases; nucleotides not matched to a gene: 16. The germline V gene encodes CDR1 MNHEY and CDR2 SMNVEV (reference sequence). This CDR3 region has 20 residues. CDR3 sequence (DNA): TGTGCCAGCAGTTCCTCACGCACAACAGGGGGCCGGAGCTCCTACAATGAGCAGTTCTTC. This codes for CASSSSRTTGGRSSYNEQFF.

The chain is built from TRBV29-1 and TRBJ2-5, with 7 bases identical to TRBD2. The DNA end favors TRBJ2-1, so the J call may be wrong. The CDR3 covers 13 residues. Germline-derived CDR1 and CDR2 are SQVTM and ANQGSEA. CDR3 protein: CSWRRGSYNEQFF. The DNA of the CDR3 is TGCAGCTGGCGGCGGGGGTCCTACAATGAGCAGTTCTTC.

The chain uses TRBV27 and TRBJ2-7; D not resolved. Germline values: CDR1 MNHEY, CDR2 SMNVEV (reference sequence). V was shortened by 2 bases and J by 8 bases, with 10 bases between the two germline ends. The CDR3 contains 12 residues. CDR3 bases: TGTGCCAGCAGTTTACCCCAGGTGAAGCAGTACTTC. As protein: CASSLPQVKQYF.

V usage is TRBV28 and J usage is TRBJ2-4; maybe TRBD2 (5 bases). The CDR3 runs 14 residues. Per the germline V gene, CDR1 is MDHEN and CDR2 is SYDVKM. The ends were cut back, 5 bases at V and 10 bases at J, with 18 bases in the middle. The CDR3 DNA reads TGTGCCAGCAGTCCGATGGACGGGGTTCGGATTCAGTACTTC. Protein: CASSPMDGVRIQYF.

The chain carries TRBV28 and TRBJ1-1; a weak D match, TRBD1 (5 bases). CDR3 size: 10 residues. V lost 10 bases and J 8 bases, leaving 11 bases between the germline ends. Germline values: CDR1 MDHEN, CDR2 SYDVKM. CDR3 coding DNA: TGTGCCACCGAGGGGCAAGAAGCTTTCTTT. This codes for CATEGQEAFF.

This clonotype appeared a few times. The chain joins TRBV7-3 to TRBJ2-3, with 9 bases fitting TRBD2. This CDR3 contains 14 residues. Germline lookup yields CDR1 SGHTA and CDR2 FQGTGA. The V gene end was trimmed by 5 bases and the J gene end by 5 bases; junction bases not matched to a gene: 5. CDR3 coding DNA: TGTGCCAGCAGCCTAGCGGGGTTGGTAGATACGCAGTATTTT. Protein product: CASSLAGLVDTQYF.

A few counts support this clonotype. This rearrangement joins TRBV15 to TRBJ2-6, with D possibly TRBD2 on 6 matching bases. Trimming removed 5 bases at V and 0 bases at J, with 8 bases between. There are 15 residues in the CDR3. Germline CDR1 reads LNHNV; CDR2 reads YYDKDF (reference sequence). CDR3 sequence (DNA): TGTGCCACCAGCGGAGGGTTCTCTGGGGCCAACGTCCTGACTTTC. It encodes CATSGGFSGANVLTF.

Details on this clonotype: This is likely a read error, given that the CDR3 carries no conserved phenylalanine or tryptophan at its end. The chain employs TRBV9 and TRBJ1-1; 7 bases are shared with TRBD1. Germline assignment: CDR1 SGDLS and CDR2 YYNGEE. The V segment lost 0 bases and the J segment 5 bases; nucleotides outside the gene matches: 7. The CDR3 is 15 residues long. The CDR3 sequence: CASSVDPQGQTEAFL. The CDR3 DNA is TGTGCCAGCAGCGTAGATCCCCAGGGACAGACTGAAGCTTTCCTT.

This clonotype was detected many times. The chain couples TRBV28 to TRBJ2-7, with D maybe TRBD1 (6 bases). The germline gives CDR1 MDHEN, CDR2 SYDVKM. The CDR3 totals 14 residues. V dropped 4 bases and J dropped 0 bases, with 10 bases sitting between them. Written as DNA, the CDR3 is TGTGCCAGCAGTTCTACAGGGAGCTCCTACGAGCAGTACTTC. This encodes CASSSTGSSYEQYF.

The chain is built from TRBV29-1 and TRBJ2-3; 7 nucleotides match TRBD1. Germline V gene lookup returns CDR1 SQVTM and CDR2 ANQGSEA. V dropped 7 bases and J dropped 3; count of bases not matched to a gene: 4. This CDR3 region has 12 residues. CDR3 residues: CSGTTGTDTQYF. As DNA, the CDR3 is TGCAGCGGAACGACAGGGACAGATACGCAGTATTTT.

The rearrangement joins TRBV10-3 to TRBJ2-1; 7 nucleotides agree with TRBD1. TRBJ2-7 explains the end of the DNA better; the J call may be wrong. The V gene's germline CDR1 is ENHRY and CDR2 SYGVKD. This CDR3 spans 17 amino acids. The CDR3 spells CAISDPEDRPSSYEQYF. The CDR3 DNA is TGTGCCATCAGTGACCCAGAGGACAGGCCCAGCTCCTACGAGCAGTACTTC.

The chain is built from TRBV20-1 and TRBJ1-1; D uncertain. The germline gives CDR1 DFQATT, CDR2 SNEGSKA (reference sequence). This CDR3 is built from 12 residues. The germline V and J ends were trimmed by 4 bases and 1 base, with 7 bases remaining between them. This chain's CDR3 is CSATDGNTEAFF. Here the CDR3 DNA reads TGCAGTGCTACAGACGGGAACACTGAAGCTTTCTTT.

CDR3 region: CASSFTPQGEAFF. DNA for the CDR3: TGTGCCAGCAGTTTTACCCCTCAGGGAGAAGCTTTCTTT. The chain combines TRBV12-3 or TRBV12-4 with TRBJ1-1; D perhaps matches TRBD1 (5 bases). There are 13 residues in the CDR3. The ends were cut back, 3 bases at V and 8 bases at J, with 13 bases in the middle.

The chain recombines TRBV20-1 with TRBJ2-3; TRBD2 matches at 10 bases. Germline V lookup: CDR1 DFQATT, CDR2 SNEGSKA (reference sequence). Germline trimming cut 6 bases from V and 2 bases from J; bases unmatched to any gene: 5. The CDR3 extends over 14 amino acids. The CDR3 sequence is CSAHLAGATDTQYF. CDR3 sequence (DNA): TGCAGTGCCCATCTAGCGGGAGCCACAGATACGCAGTATTTT.

This sequence joins TRBV15 and TRBJ2-7; D gene ambiguous. Per the germline V gene, CDR1 is LNHNV and CDR2 is YYDKDF (reference sequence). The CDR3 is made up of 16 amino acids. With 1 base removed from V and 4 bases from J, the gap between germline ends came to 17 bases. The CDR3 spells CATSRVPGLDIYEQYF. The CDR3 DNA reads as TGTGCCACCAGCAGAGTTCCCGGATTAGACATTTACGAGCAGTACTTC.

V and J are TRBV27 and TRBJ1-5; D perhaps matches TRBD1 (5 bases). The CDR3 loop spans 15 amino acids. Germline-derived CDR1 and CDR2 are MNHEY and SMNVEV (reference sequence). Trimming stripped 5 bases from V and 7 bases from J, with 18 bases between. In DNA, the CDR3 is TGTGCCAGCAGTGCTGGAGGGTGGGGCGCGCAGCCCCAGCATTTT. Translating it yields CASSAGGWGAQPQHF.

The chain employs TRBV7-2 and TRBJ1-2; 8 nucleotides line up with TRBD1. This CDR3 contains 18 residues. The junction had 11 bases not matched to a gene; V was cut back by 2 bases and J by 0 bases. Per the germline V gene, CDR1 is SGHTA and CDR2 is FQGNSA. This chain's CDR3 is CASSLNRGSPSANYGYTF. The CDR3 DNA follows: TGTGCCAGCAGCTTAAACAGGGGGTCACCGTCAGCTAACTATGGCTACACCTTC.

The V call is TRBV28, the J call TRBJ2-7; a possible D gene is TRBD2 (6 bases). Germline V gene sequence: CDR1 MDHEN, CDR2 SYDVKM. With 4 bases removed from V and 7 bases from J, the gap between germline ends came to 17 bases. There are 14 residues in the CDR3. The CDR3: CASSSGTPLEEQYF. In DNA form, the CDR3 reads TGTGCCAGCAGTTCCGGGACTCCACTAGAAGAGCAGTACTTC.

A note on this clonotype: A read error is likely, as this CDR3 ends without the conserved phenylalanine or tryptophan. The gene calls are TRBV11-2 and TRBJ2-1; 14 positions match TRBD2. The CDR3 is made up of 15 amino acids. V lost 5 bases to trimming and J lost 8 bases; unmatched junction nucleotides: 5. The germline gives CDR1 SGHAT, CDR2 FQNNGV. The CDR3 here is CASSQGLAGVHEQFL. The CDR3 DNA follows: TGTGCCAGCAGCCAGGGACTAGCGGGAGTCCATGAGCAGTTCCTC.

The rearrangement joins TRBV5-5 to TRBJ1-2; D remains ambiguous. Germline CDR1 SGHKS, CDR2 YYEKEE (reference sequence). V shed 1 base and J shed 2 bases, with 15 bases lying between them. The CDR3 contains 16 residues. CDR3 loop: CASSLKSTNGNYGYTF. The CDR3 DNA reads TGTGCCAGCAGCTTGAAGTCGACAAACGGAAACTATGGCTACACCTTC.

DNA of the CDR3: TGTGCCACCAGCAGGACCAACACCAATGAGCAGTTCTTC. Amino acid sequence: CATSRTNTNEQFF. This chain uses TRBV15 with TRBJ2-1, with no clear D. V lost 3 bases and J lost 6, with 9 bases in between. This CDR3 contains 13 residues. Germline V lookup: CDR1 LNHNV, CDR2 YYDKDF (reference sequence).

In its sample, this clonotype was seen a few times. The chain is built from TRBV6-2 or TRBV6-3 and TRBJ2-1; 8 bases fit TRBD1. Germline V CDR1 and CDR2: MNHEY, SVGEGT. This CDR3 contains 16 residues. After removal of 2 bases from V and 2 bases from J, the junction contained 5 bases not matched to a gene. CDR3 residues: CASSYRGQAAYNEQFF. CDR3 bases: TGTGCCAGCAGTTACAGGGGACAGGCTGCCTACAATGAGCAGTTCTTC.

This clonotype appeared a single time. The chain uses TRBV5-1 and TRBJ1-4; 8 positions agree with TRBD1. The germline V gene encodes CDR1 SGHRS and CDR2 YFSETQ. With V trimmed by 0 bases and J by 7 bases, 5 bases remained unmatched. The CDR3 contains 15 residues. CDR3 region: CASSLAGTGVEKLFF. In nucleotides, the CDR3 is TGCGCCAGCAGCTTGGCCGGGACAGGCGTTGAAAAACTGTTTTTT.

This clonotype was counted between two and nine times. The chain has TRBV29-1 and TRBJ2-6; 8 bases fit TRBD1. V shed 5 bases and J 2 bases; nucleotides not matched to a gene: 14. The CDR3 has 18 residues. The germline gives CDR1 SQVTM, CDR2 ANQGSEA. As DNA, the CDR3 is TGCAGCGTTCAACAACCCGCAGGGGGCGTGCCTGGGGCCAACGTCCTGACTTTC. Its protein is CSVQQPAGGVPGANVLTF.

The chain is built from TRBV6-6 and TRBJ1-2; TRBD1 is a possible D gene (6 bases). V was trimmed by 2 bases and J by 0 bases, leaving 16 bases between them. Germline assignment: CDR1 MNHNY and CDR2 SVGAGI (reference sequence). The CDR3 covers 17 residues. The CDR3 loop reads CASSYGSTGVANYGYTF. The CDR3 DNA is TGTGCCAGCAGTTACGGGTCGACAGGAGTAGCTAACTATGGCTACACCTTC.